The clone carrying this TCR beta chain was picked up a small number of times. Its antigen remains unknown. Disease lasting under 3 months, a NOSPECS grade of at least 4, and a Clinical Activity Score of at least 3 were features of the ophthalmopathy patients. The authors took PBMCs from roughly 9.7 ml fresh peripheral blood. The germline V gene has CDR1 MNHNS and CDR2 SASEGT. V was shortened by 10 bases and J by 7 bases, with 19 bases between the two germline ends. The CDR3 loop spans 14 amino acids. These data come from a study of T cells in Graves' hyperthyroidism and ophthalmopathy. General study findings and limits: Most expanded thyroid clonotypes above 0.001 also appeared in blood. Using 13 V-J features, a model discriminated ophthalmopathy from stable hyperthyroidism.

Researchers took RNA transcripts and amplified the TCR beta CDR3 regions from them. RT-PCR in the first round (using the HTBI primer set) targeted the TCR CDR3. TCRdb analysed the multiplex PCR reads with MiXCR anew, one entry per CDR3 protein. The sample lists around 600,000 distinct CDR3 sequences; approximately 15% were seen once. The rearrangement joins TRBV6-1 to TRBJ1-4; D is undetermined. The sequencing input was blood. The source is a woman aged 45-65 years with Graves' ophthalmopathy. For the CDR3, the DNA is TGTGCCATCCAAGAATCGGGGTGGGGTGAAAAACTGTTTTTT. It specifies CAIQESGWGEKLFF.